What follows are 17 T cell receptor beta chains derived from one specimen sequenced in a study of T-cell reconstitution after alpha-beta-depleted transplantation in children. Unique molecular identifiers tagged the TCRbeta library. TCRdb re-derived calls from the PCR reads in MiXCR, one entry per CDR3 protein. This sample carries about 540,000 distinct CDR3 sequences, about 16% of them seen once, and the ten largest clones take approximately 3%. Sequenced here: PBMCs from the stem cell graft donor, sampled from the stem cell graft. These receptors were collected from a human donor who donated a stem cell graft to a child with acute lymphoblastic leukemia.

This clonotype was observed a few times. The genes are TRBV5-1 and TRBJ1-1; D may be TRBD1 (5 bases). With 2 bases removed from V and 3 bases from J, the gap between germline ends came to 11 bases. Germline V lookup: CDR1 SGHRS, CDR2 YFSETQ. The length of the CDR3 is 14 residues. DNA of the CDR3: TGCGCCAGCAGCTTCCGGGGCGGAGACACTGAAGCTTTCTTT. Amino acids: CASSFRGGDTEAFF.

The chain joins TRBV29-1 to TRBJ2-1, with 9 positions matching TRBD2. CDR1 is SQVTM, CDR2 ANQGSEA, per germline. V shed 1 base, J shed 4 bases, and the junction held 11 bases outside the gene matches. The CDR3 has 17 amino acids. This CDR3 is CSVEGGVLAGHYNEQFF. CDR3 nucleotides: TGCAGCGTTGAAGGGGGGGTCCTAGCGGGACATTACAATGAGCAGTTCTTC.

This clonotype has a single count. This chain uses TRBV6-6 with TRBJ1-2; perhaps TRBD1 as D (6 bases). CDR3 length: 12 residues. The V end was cut by 8 bases, the J end by 5 bases, with 12 bases between. Germline assignment: CDR1 MNHNY and CDR2 SVGAGI (reference sequence). This CDR3 is CASLVGGYGYTF. CDR3 nucleotide sequence: TGTGCCAGCCTGGTAGGGGGGTATGGCTACACCTTC.

This chain uses TRBV6-2 or TRBV6-3 with TRBJ2-2; 8 bases align to TRBD2. This CDR3 contains 15 residues. Trimming removed 6 bases from V and 5 bases from J; junction bases left unmatched: 8. CDR1 and CDR2 from the germline V gene are MNHEY and SVGEGT. CDR3: CASSLSGRRTGELFF. CDR3 nucleotides: TGTGCCAGCAGCTTAAGCGGGAGACGGACCGGGGAGCTGTTTTTT.

The J gene is TRBJ2-2, the V gene TRBV13; D unclear. V was cut by 5 bases and J by 5 bases, with 12 bases left in between. The germline V gene has CDR1 PRHDT and CDR2 FYEKMQ (reference sequence). The CDR3 length is 14 residues. CDR3 residues: CASSIRRVTGELFF. In DNA form, the CDR3 reads TGTGCCAGCAGCATCCGCCGCGTGACCGGGGAGCTGTTTTTT.

The chain recombines TRBV15 with TRBJ2-7; the D call may be TRBD1 or TRBD2 (5 bases each). The CDR3 is made up of 16 amino acids. Germline V gene lookup returns CDR1 LNHNV and CDR2 YYDKDF (reference sequence). Trimming pared 0 bases from V and 4 bases from J, leaving 16 bases between. The CDR3 is CATSRDRQRGVYEQYF. The CDR3 DNA is TGTGCCACCAGCAGAGATCGACAGAGGGGCGTATACGAGCAGTACTTC.

This clonotype turned up a few times. The chain has TRBV20-1 and TRBJ2-2; D is unresolved. CDR3 length: 15 residues. Between the trimmed V and J ends, which lost 3 bases and 6 bases, there was a span of 17 bases. Germline V gives CDR1 DFQATT, CDR2 SNEGSKA (reference sequence). CDR3 sequence (DNA): TGCAGTGCTAGTGCCGGGCTTCCACCTGCCGGGGAGCTGTTTTTT. It specifies CSASAGLPPAGELFF.

The J gene is TRBJ2-3, the V gene TRBV7-9, with TRBD2 matching 9 bases. The CDR3 consists of 16 residues. J was trimmed by 3 bases and V by 5 bases; bases with no gene match: 9. The V gene's germline CDR1 is SEHNR and CDR2 FQNEAQ (reference sequence). The CDR3 region has the DNA TGTGCCAGCAGCCGGCAAGCGGGAGGTTTAACAGATACGCAGTATTTT. Protein sequence: CASSRQAGGLTDTQYF.

This clonotype was seen only a few times. The J gene is TRBJ2-1, the V gene TRBV29-1, with 11 nucleotides matching TRBD2. Germline CDR1 SQVTM, CDR2 ANQGSEA. CDR3 length equals 12 residues. After removal of 5 bases from V and 8 bases from J, the junction contained 2 bases not matched to a gene. As DNA, the CDR3 is TGCAGCGTTACTAGCGGGAGCGATGAGCAGTTCTTC. This gives the protein CSVTSGSDEQFF.

The rearrangement links TRBV29-1 to TRBJ2-1, with D tentatively TRBD2 (5 bases). Germline CDR1 is SQVTM and CDR2 is ANQGSEA. V shed 6 bases and J shed 7 bases, with 22 bases lying between them. The CDR3 is made up of 15 amino acids. The CDR3 sequence: CSVRPIDSPGNEQFF. CDR3 sequence (DNA): TGCAGCGTGCGTCCCATTGATTCCCCGGGGAATGAGCAGTTCTTC.

This clonotype was observed a few times. V usage is TRBV29-1 and J usage is TRBJ2-4; the D is unclear. Germline values: CDR1 SQVTM, CDR2 ANQGSEA. V lost 5 bases, J lost 5 bases, and 10 bases lay in between. The CDR3 is 12 residues long. The CDR3 here is CSVTGAENIQYF. The CDR3 nucleotides read TGCAGCGTTACTGGAGCAGAAAACATTCAGTACTTC.

The chain recombines TRBV13 with TRBJ2-7; D perhaps matches TRBD2 (8 bases). The CDR3 covers 15 residues. V gave up 5 bases and J gave up 3 bases, with 17 bases separating them. Germline V lookup: CDR1 PRHDT, CDR2 FYEKMQ (reference sequence). As DNA, the CDR3 is TGTGCCAGCAGCCCCCCCGGGGGGGACAGCTACGAGCAGTACTTC. Translating it yields CASSPPGGDSYEQYF.

This clonotype was seen only a few times. The chain links TRBV6-5 to TRBJ1-1; the D is unclear. The CDR3 runs 14 residues. The V and J ends lost 4 bases and 3 bases respectively, with 12 bases between them. CDR1 and CDR2 (germline): MNHEY, SVGAGI. The CDR3 is CASSSRRVDTEAFF. The DNA of the CDR3 is TGTGCCAGCAGTTCGCGCAGAGTGGACACTGAAGCTTTCTTT.

The V call is TRBV2, the J call TRBJ2-2, with unresolved D. This CDR3 is 13 amino acids long. Germline assignment: CDR1 SNHLY and CDR2 FYNNEI. V shed 7 bases and J shed 6 bases, with 12 bases lying between them. CDR3: CASTVMVPGELFF. For the CDR3, the DNA is TGTGCCAGCACCGTCATGGTTCCCGGGGAGCTGTTTTTT. The full variable domain, its missing parts supplied by reference TRBV2 and TRBJ2-2, is EPEVTQTPSHQVTQMGQEVILRCVPISNHLYFYWYRQILGQKVEFLVSFYNNEISEKSEIFDDQFSVERPDGSNFTLKIRSTKLEDSAMYFCASTVMVPGELFFGEGSRLTVL.

The chain employs TRBV11-2 and TRBJ2-1, with TRBD2 identical over 7 bases. Per the germline V gene, CDR1 is SGHAT and CDR2 is FQNNGV. The CDR3 extends over 15 amino acids. The junction had 7 bases not matched to a gene; V was cut back by 8 bases and J by 0 bases. The CDR3 DNA sequence: TGTGCCAGCGGGAGGGGCTTCGGCTCCTACAATGAGCAGTTCTTC. Its translation: CASGRGFGSYNEQFF. Together with reference TRBV11-2 and TRBJ2-1, the CDR3 gives the full variable domain: EAGVAQSPRYKIIEKRQSVAFWCNPISGHATLYWYQQILGQGPKLLIQFQNNGVVDDSQLPKDRFSAERLKGVDSTLKIQPAKLEDSAVYLCASGRGFGSYNEQFFGPGTRLTVL.

V gene TRBV7-8 combines with J gene TRBJ2-7; 7 bases align to TRBD2. The CDR3 has 15 residues. With V trimmed by 2 bases and J by 2 bases, 6 bases remained unmatched. Germline loops: CDR1 SGHVS, CDR2 FQNEAQ. The CDR3 reads CASSLYQRGTYEQYF. Written as DNA, the CDR3 is TGTGCCAGCAGCTTATACCAGCGGGGAACCTACGAGCAGTACTTC.

The chain couples TRBV25-1 to TRBJ2-6; D not resolved. This CDR3 contains 17 residues. CDR1 is MGHDK and CDR2 is SYGVNS in the germline V gene. Trimming removed 3 bases from V and 5 bases from J, with 17 bases in between. The CDR3 region is CASSDSGRPIWANVLTF. CDR3 DNA sequence: TGTGCCAGCAGTGACTCCGGACGGCCAATATGGGCCAACGTCCTGACTTTC.